The TCR beta chain under discussion was sequenced for a study of memory CD4+ T cells and cytomegalovirus serostatus. Whole-study findings and limits: Each of approximately 63 CMV-associated TCRbeta sequences occurred in one to five individuals. CMV serostatus prediction reached median AUC approximately 0.96, or 0.89 with US-trained model.

As for this clone: The antigen is undetermined. One end of the junction does not line up with germline, which may come from a read error.

The CDR3 consists of 14 residues. The V gene's germline CDR1 is MDHEN and CDR2 SYDVKM. Assay used: immunoSEQ multiplex PCR; TCRdb lists only in-frame clones, some missing. The sample yields 45,000 to 65,000 clones, about 83% seen once. The sort gate was single viable CD3+CD4+CD8-CD45RO+ cells for memory CD4+ T cells. Serum IgG to CMV pp150, pp28, p38 and p52 defined serostatus. Positive selection with CD4 microbeads enriched total CD4+ T cells. This sequence was found in an adult in good health and CMV-seropositive. The V call is TRBV28, the J call TRBJ1-1; D remains unclear. Sequenced material: memory CD4+ T cells from blood. The CDR3 DNA sequence: TGTGCCAGCAGTTTCCCAGCCCCGAACGCTGAAGCTTTCTTT. Translated, it gives CASSFPAPNAEAFF.